This T cell receptor beta chain comes out of a study of blood T cell repertoires in COVID-19. Study-level information: From T cells, B-cell-depleted T cells, or PBMCs came the material, which was cDNA or gDNA.

Produced via immunoSEQ multiplex PCR; TCRdb's table is partial and in-frame only. The repertoire holds roughly 260,000 clones, with approximately 85% as singletons. Deletions cut 0 bases from V and 7 bases from J, with 6 bases between. Germline CDR1 and CDR2: LNHNV and YYDKDF (reference sequence). The CDR3 spans 13 residues. Participants, about 18 to 95 years old, spanned approximately 25 US areas. This sequence was found in a woman in her forties or fifties who had recovered from COVID-19. Material: PBMCs or T cells enriched from blood (not recorded which). V gene TRBV15 combines with J gene TRBJ1-4, with unresolved D. CDR3 bases: TGTGCCACCAGCAGAGATCAGGTTGAAAAACTGTTTTTT. Translating gives CATSRDQVEKLFF.